A single sample gave rise to the 18 T cell receptor beta chains below, sequenced in a study of radiotherapy plus CTLA-4 blockade in lung cancer. Only in-frame clones appear in the TCRdb table, and some are missing; sequencing was by immunoSEQ multiplex PCR. The table has roughly 76,000 clones, under 75% seen once. The source was peripheral blood, collected from a patient treated with radiotherapy plus ipilimumab. All receptors come from a human donor with non-small cell lung cancer whose response to radiotherapy plus ipilimumab could not be evaluated.

The J gene is TRBJ2-7, the V gene TRBV6-6; 9 bases line up with TRBD1. With V trimmed by 2 bases and J by 2 bases, 4 bases remained unmatched. Per the germline V gene, CDR1 is MNHNY and CDR2 is SVGAGI (reference sequence). CDR3 length: 15 residues. The CDR3 spells CASSYGTGNTYEQYF. The CDR3 bases are TGTGCCAGCAGTTACGGGACAGGGAATACCTACGAGCAGTACTTC.

The chain carries TRBV9 and TRBJ1-3; D uncertain. Germline V gene data show CDR1 as SGDLS and CDR2 as YYNGEE. V was shortened by 4 bases and J by 0 bases, with 14 bases between the two germline ends. CDR3 length equals 16 residues. For the CDR3, the DNA is TGTGCCAGCAGCCCCACTTTAAGTAACTCTGGAAACACCATATATTTT. Amino acid sequence: CASSPTLSNSGNTIYF.

This chain uses TRBV6-5 with TRBJ1-2, with 7 bases fitting TRBD1. The CDR3 is 14 residues long. With 4 bases clipped from V and 6 bases from J, the junction kept 8 bases outside the gene matches. The V gene's germline CDR1 is MNHEY and CDR2 SVGAGI. The CDR3 here is CASSFTGVLDGYTF. In DNA, the CDR3 is TGTGCCAGCAGTTTTACAGGGGTTTTAGATGGCTACACCTTC.

The J gene is TRBJ2-1, the V gene TRBV4-2; 9 bases are a match to TRBD2. Germline assignment: CDR1 LGHNA and CDR2 YNFKEQ. Losses at the gene ends were 0 bases for V and 4 bases for J; bases not matched to a gene: 7. This CDR3 comprises 17 residues. This CDR3 is CASSQEGGTSPYNEQFF. The CDR3 DNA is TGTGCCAGCAGCCAAGAGGGGGGGACTAGCCCATACAATGAGCAGTTCTTC.

V gene TRBV30 combines with J gene TRBJ1-1; D call uncertain. CDR3 length equals 13 residues. V gave up 1 base and J gave up 1 base, with 7 bases separating them. CDR1 is GTSNPN, CDR2 SVGIG, per germline (reference sequence). CDR3 in amino acids: CAWSGQANTEAFF. CDR3 coding DNA: TGTGCCTGGAGTGGACAAGCGAACACTGAAGCTTTCTTT.

J is TRBJ2-5 and V is TRBV7-3; possible D gene TRBD2, 6 bases. The length of the CDR3 is 14 residues. V lost 2 bases to trimming and J lost 5 bases, with 12 bases between them. Per germline, CDR1 SGHTA and CDR2 FQGTGA. The CDR3 sequence is CASSLAGRMETQYF. The CDR3 nucleotides read TGTGCCAGCAGCTTAGCGGGACGGATGGAGACCCAGTACTTC.

The chain employs TRBV28 and TRBJ2-5; a weak D match, TRBD1 (5 bases). V lost 3 bases to trimming and J lost 2 bases, with 13 bases between them. The germline V gene has CDR1 MDHEN and CDR2 SYDVKM. The CDR3 length is 15 residues. CDR3 in amino acids: CASSFKKGPQETQYF. For the CDR3, the DNA is TGTGCCAGCAGTTTTAAGAAGGGGCCACAAGAGACCCAGTACTTC.

The V and J genes are TRBV5-1 and TRBJ2-5; D perhaps matches TRBD1 (5 bases). Per germline, CDR1 SGHRS and CDR2 YFSETQ. V lost 2 bases to trimming and J lost 0 bases, with 11 bases between them. CDR3 length: 15 amino acids. In nucleotides, the CDR3 is TGCGCCAGCAGCTTCAATACAGGCGACCAAGAGACCCAGTACTTC. This codes for CASSFNTGDQETQYF. Supplemented by reference TRBV5-1 and TRBJ2-5, the full variable domain reads KAGVTQTPRYLIKTRGQQVTLSCSPISGHRSVSWYQQTPGQGLQFLFEYFSETQRNKGNFPGRFSGRQFSNSRSEMNVSTLELGDSALYLCASSFNTGDQETQYFGPGTRLLVL.

This clone showed up just once. The rearrangement uses TRBV9 and TRBJ2-3, with D uncertain. V lost 0 bases and J 8 bases, leaving 7 bases between the germline ends. The CDR3 is 12 residues long. Germline V gene data show CDR1 as SGDLS and CDR2 as YYNGEE. DNA for the CDR3: TGTGCCAGCAGCGTAGAAGTCGGTACGCAGTATTTT. This codes for CASSVEVGTQYF.

J is TRBJ2-1 and V is TRBV5-1; D uncertain. The V gene's germline CDR1 is SGHRS and CDR2 YFSETQ. V was pared by 4 bases and J by 5 bases, with 19 bases between. CDR3 size: 16 residues. The CDR3 nucleotides read TGCGCCAGCAGCCCTCGTACGAGTTCTTATAACAATGAGCAGTTCTTC. Protein: CASSPRTSSYNNEQFF.

This clone was seen only once. The chain couples TRBV5-1 to TRBJ1-3; no clear D gene. V lost 4 bases and J 0 bases, leaving 8 bases between the germline ends. CDR1 and CDR2 from the germline V gene are SGHRS and YFSETQ. The CDR3 covers 14 residues. CDR3 region: CASSAGNSGNTIYF. The CDR3 coding sequence is TGCGCCAGCAGCGCCGGGAACTCTGGAAACACCATATATTTT. The whole variable domain, filled in from reference TRBV5-1 and TRBJ1-3, reads KAGVTQTPRYLIKTRGQQVTLSCSPISGHRSVSWYQQTPGQGLQFLFEYFSETQRNKGNFPGRFSGRQFSNSRSEMNVSTLELGDSALYLCASSAGNSGNTIYFGEGSWLTVV.

The chain links TRBV19 to TRBJ2-6, with 8 bases matching TRBD2. This CDR3 has 19 residues. The V and J ends lost 5 bases and 0 bases, in that order; junction bases with no gene match: 12. The V gene's germline CDR1 is LNHDA and CDR2 SQIVND (reference sequence). This CDR3 reads CASSPAIGGAGSGANVLTF. The CDR3 DNA reads TGTGCCAGTAGTCCGGCAATCGGGGGGGCCGGCTCTGGGGCCAACGTCCTGACTTTC.

This clone was detected a few times. The chain links TRBV5-1 to TRBJ2-7, with D perhaps TRBD2 (5 bases). Looked up from germline, CDR1 is SGHRS and CDR2 is YFSETQ. Trimming took 0 bases from V and 1 from J, leaving 8 bases between them. The CDR3 extends over 14 amino acids. As DNA, the CDR3 is TGCGCCAGCAGCTTGGAGAGGGCTTCCTACGAGCAGTACTTC. Its translation: CASSLERASYEQYF.

This clone turned up a few times. The rearrangement links TRBV6-6 to TRBJ1-4; D is ambiguous. The CDR3 consists of 12 residues. V lost 2 bases and J lost 8, with 6 bases in between. Germline V gives CDR1 MNHNY, CDR2 SVGAGI (reference sequence). For the CDR3, the DNA is TGTGCCAGCAGTTACGTGTCGGAAAAACTGTTTTTT. It specifies CASSYVSEKLFF.

The chain links TRBV5-1 to TRBJ2-1; the match to TRBD2 covers 8 bases. This CDR3 is 16 amino acids long. CDR1 is SGHRS and CDR2 is YFSETQ in the germline V gene. Trimming took 4 bases from V and 5 from J; bases not matched to a gene: 11. For the CDR3, the DNA is TGCGCCAGCAGCCCGGACGCGGGAGGATCCCACAATGAGCAGTTCTTC. As protein: CASSPDAGGSHNEQFF.

This chain joins TRBV5-1 and TRBJ1-1; possible D gene TRBD1, 6 bases. The V gene's germline CDR1 is SGHRS and CDR2 YFSETQ. Trimming removed 4 bases at V and 11 bases at J, with 21 bases between. There are 14 residues in the CDR3. The CDR3 bases are TGCGCCAGCAGCCCTAGCCCCTCCGGTACAGGGGCTTTCTTT. Translating it yields CASSPSPSGTGAFF. Looking up the rest from reference TRBV5-1 and TRBJ1-1 gives the full variable domain: KAGVTQTPRYLIKTRGQQVTLSCSPISGHRSVSWYQQTPGQGLQFLFEYFSETQRNKGNFPGRFSGRQFSNSRSEMNVSTLELGDSALYLCASSPSPSGTGAFFGQGTRLTVV.

The J gene is TRBJ2-1, the V gene TRBV18, with D maybe TRBD2 (5 bases). Trimming took off 6 bases at V and 3 bases at J, with 15 bases between the two ends. The CDR3 sequence is 15 residues long. Per the germline V gene, CDR1 is KGHSH and CDR2 is LQKENI. The CDR3: CASSWAGEGYNEQFF. The CDR3 region has the DNA TGTGCCAGCTCCTGGGCGGGCGAGGGCTACAATGAGCAGTTCTTC.

The chain employs TRBV6-1 and TRBJ2-2; D is perhaps TRBD1 (6 bases). Germline CDR1 is MNHNS and CDR2 is SASEGT. The CDR3 loop spans 15 amino acids. Deletions cut 3 bases from V and 3 bases from J, with 11 bases between. DNA of the CDR3: TGTGCCAGCAGTGAGTTGCCAGGGGACACCGGGGAGCTGTTTTTT. Its protein is CASSELPGDTGELFF.